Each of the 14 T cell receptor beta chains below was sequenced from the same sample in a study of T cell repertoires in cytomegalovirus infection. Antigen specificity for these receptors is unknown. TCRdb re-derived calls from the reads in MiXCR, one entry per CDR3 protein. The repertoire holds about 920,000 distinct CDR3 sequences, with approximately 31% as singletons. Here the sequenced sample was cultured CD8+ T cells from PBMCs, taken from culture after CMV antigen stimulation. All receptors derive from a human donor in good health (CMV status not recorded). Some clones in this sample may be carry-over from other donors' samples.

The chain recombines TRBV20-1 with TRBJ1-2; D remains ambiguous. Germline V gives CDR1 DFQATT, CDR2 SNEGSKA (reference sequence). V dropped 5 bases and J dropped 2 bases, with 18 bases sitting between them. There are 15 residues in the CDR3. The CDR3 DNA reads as TGCAGTGCTTCCCCAGAAACCTCTCTAAACTATGGCTACACCTTC. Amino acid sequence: CSASPETSLNYGYTF.

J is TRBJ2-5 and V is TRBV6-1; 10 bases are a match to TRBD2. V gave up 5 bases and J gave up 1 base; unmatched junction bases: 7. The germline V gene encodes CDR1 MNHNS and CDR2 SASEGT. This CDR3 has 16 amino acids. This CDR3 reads CASSFPSGGLQETQYF. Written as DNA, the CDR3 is TGTGCCAGCAGTTTTCCTAGCGGGGGACTCCAAGAGACCCAGTACTTC.

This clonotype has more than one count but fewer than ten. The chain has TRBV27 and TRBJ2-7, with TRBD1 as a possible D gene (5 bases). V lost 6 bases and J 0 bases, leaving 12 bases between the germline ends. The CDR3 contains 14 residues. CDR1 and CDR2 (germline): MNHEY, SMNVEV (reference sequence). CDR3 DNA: TGTGCCAGCAGCAGACAGAGTTTCTCCTACGAGCAGTACTTC. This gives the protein CASSRQSFSYEQYF.

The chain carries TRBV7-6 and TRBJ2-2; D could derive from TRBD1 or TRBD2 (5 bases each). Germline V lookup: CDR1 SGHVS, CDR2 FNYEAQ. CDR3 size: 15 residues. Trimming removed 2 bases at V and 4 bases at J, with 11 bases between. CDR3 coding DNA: TGTGCCAGCAGCTTACTCCCAGGGACCACCGGGGAGCTGTTTTTT. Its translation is CASSLLPGTTGELFF.

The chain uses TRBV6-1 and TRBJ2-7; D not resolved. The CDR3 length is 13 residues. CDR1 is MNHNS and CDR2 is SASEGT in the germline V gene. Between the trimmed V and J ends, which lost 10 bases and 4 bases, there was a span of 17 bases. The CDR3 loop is CATAPGMLYEQYF. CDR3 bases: TGTGCCACCGCACCGGGTATGCTATACGAGCAGTACTTC.

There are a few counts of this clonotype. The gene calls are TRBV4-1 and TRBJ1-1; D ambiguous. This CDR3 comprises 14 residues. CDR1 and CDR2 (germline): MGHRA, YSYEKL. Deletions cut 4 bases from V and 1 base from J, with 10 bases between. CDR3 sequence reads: CASSRQARNTEAFF. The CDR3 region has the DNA TGCGCCAGCAGCCGCCAAGCTCGGAACACTGAAGCTTTCTTT.

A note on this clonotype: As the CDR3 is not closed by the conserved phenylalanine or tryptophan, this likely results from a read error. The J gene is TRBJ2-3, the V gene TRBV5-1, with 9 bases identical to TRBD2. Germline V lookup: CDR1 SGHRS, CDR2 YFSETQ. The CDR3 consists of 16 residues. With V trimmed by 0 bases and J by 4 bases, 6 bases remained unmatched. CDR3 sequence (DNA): TGCGCCAGCAGCTTGGCTAGCGGGGAGTTGCCAGATACGCAGTATTAT. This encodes CASSLASGELPDTQYY.

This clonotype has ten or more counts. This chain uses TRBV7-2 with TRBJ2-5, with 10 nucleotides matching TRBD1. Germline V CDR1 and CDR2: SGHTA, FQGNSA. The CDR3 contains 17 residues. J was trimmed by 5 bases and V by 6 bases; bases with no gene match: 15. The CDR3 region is CASRSRVGQGIRETQYF. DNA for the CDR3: TGTGCCAGCAGATCTCGTGTGGGACAGGGGATTAGGGAGACCCAGTACTTC.

The CDR3 region is CASSGVAGSTDTQYF. For the CDR3, the DNA is TGTGCCAGCAGTGGGGTAGCGGGGAGCACAGATACGCAGTATTTT. This chain joins TRBV6-1 and TRBJ2-3; TRBD2 aligns across 8 bases. From germline, CDR1 is MNHNS and CDR2 SASEGT. The V gene end was trimmed by 4 bases and the J gene end by 0 bases; junction bases not matched to a gene: 3. The CDR3 covers 15 residues.

The CDR3 reads CSVEVRGYEQFF. DNA of the CDR3: TGCAGCGTTGAAGTGCGGGGGTATGAGCAGTTCTTC. V is TRBV29-1 and J is TRBJ2-1; 7 bases are shared with TRBD2. This CDR3 spans 12 amino acids. CDR1 and CDR2 (germline): SQVTM, ANQGSEA. J was trimmed by 8 bases and V by 1 base; bases with no gene match: 2.

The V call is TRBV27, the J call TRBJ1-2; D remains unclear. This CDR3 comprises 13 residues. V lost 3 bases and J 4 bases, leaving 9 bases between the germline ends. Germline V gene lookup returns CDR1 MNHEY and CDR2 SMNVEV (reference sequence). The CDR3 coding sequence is TGTGCCAGCAGTTTTTCAGCCACCTATGGCTACACCTTC. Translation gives CASSFSATYGYTF.

CDR3 coding DNA: TGTGCCAGCAGCTCTACGACGGCCGGAAGGGATGAAAAACTGTTTTTT. It codes for CASSSTTAGRDEKLFF. J is TRBJ1-4 and V is TRBV7-9; D remains ambiguous. Germline values: CDR1 SEHNR, CDR2 FQNEAQ (reference sequence). Trimming pared 4 bases from V and 6 bases from J, leaving 18 bases between. CDR3 length: 16 residues.

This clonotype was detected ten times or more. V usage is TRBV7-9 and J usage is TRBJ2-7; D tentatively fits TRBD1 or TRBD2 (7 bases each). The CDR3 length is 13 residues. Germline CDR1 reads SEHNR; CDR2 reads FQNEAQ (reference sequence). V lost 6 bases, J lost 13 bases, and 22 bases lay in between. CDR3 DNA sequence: TGTGCCAGCAGTTTTCCCCTTGACAGGGACTATTACGTC. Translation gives CASSFPLDRDYYV.

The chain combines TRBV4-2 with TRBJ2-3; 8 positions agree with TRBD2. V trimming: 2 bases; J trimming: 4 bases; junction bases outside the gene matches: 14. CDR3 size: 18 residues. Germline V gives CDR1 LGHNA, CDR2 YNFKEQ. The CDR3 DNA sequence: TGTGCCAGCAGCCAACGGCTAGCGGGCTCCTGGGTAGCAGATACGCAGTATTTT. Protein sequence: CASSQRLAGSWVADTQYF.